The next 27 T cell receptor beta chains were all read from a single sample in a study of CD8+ T cells in alopecia areata. RNA was extracted and reverse transcribed into cDNA as the sequencing template. Measured with immunoSEQ multiplex PCR; TCRdb has only the in-frame clones, and not every one. Here the sample spans some 150,000 clones, around 50% being singletons. Sequencing was performed on CD8+ T cells sorted from blood, taken at week 0. The receptors were gathered from a human donor with alopecia areata.

This sequence joins TRBV30 and TRBJ1-2; 7 nucleotides line up with TRBD1. Germline CDR1 GTSNPN, CDR2 SVGIG (reference sequence). The CDR3 sequence is 11 residues long. Trimming took 2 bases from V and 7 from J; bases not matched to a gene: 1. This CDR3 is CAWSKGAGYTF. The CDR3 coding sequence is TGTGCCTGGAGTAAGGGGGCTGGCTACACCTTC.

This clone was detected once. This chain uses TRBV20-1 with TRBJ1-2; D gene uncertain. The germline gives CDR1 DFQATT, CDR2 SNEGSKA (reference sequence). The CDR3 consists of 10 residues. Trimming removed 6 bases at V and 8 bases at J, with 10 bases between. The CDR3 bases are TGCAGTGCCTTAGCGAGGGGCTACACCTTC. This sequence encodes CSALARGYTF.

This clone was found a few times. The rearrangement uses TRBV7-9 and TRBJ1-1; D is possibly TRBD1 (5 bases). The CDR3 covers 16 residues. Trimming shortened V by 2 bases and J by 3 bases, and 16 bases separated the two germline ends. Germline V lookup: CDR1 SEHNR, CDR2 FQNEAQ (reference sequence). The DNA of the CDR3 is TGTGCCAGCAGCTTATGGTTTCAGGGATCGGACACTGAAGCTTTCTTT. It translates to CASSLWFQGSDTEAFF.

The chain is built from TRBV15 and TRBJ2-5; no firm D call. Trimming took off 2 bases at V and 5 bases at J, with 21 bases between the two ends. Per the germline V gene, CDR1 is LNHNV and CDR2 is YYDKDF (reference sequence). The CDR3 length is 17 residues. CDR3 nucleotides: TGTGCCACCAGCAGAACGGGCTTCGTGGGTTTGGGTGAGACCCAGTACTTC. It codes for CATSRTGFVGLGETQYF.

The chain uses TRBV30 and TRBJ2-7, with D possibly TRBD2 on 6 matching bases. Trimming shortened V by 0 bases and J by 7 bases, and 19 bases separated the two germline ends. The CDR3 has 15 amino acids. The germline gives CDR1 GTSNPN, CDR2 SVGIG (reference sequence). The CDR3 loop reads CAWSVGSGDLIEQYF. The DNA for the CDR3 is TGTGCCTGGAGTGTGGGCTCGGGGGATCTAATAGAGCAGTACTTC.

For this clone: At the DNA level, this CDR3 is encoded by other sequences in the same sample as well. The chain links TRBV4-3 to TRBJ1-2; D is possibly TRBD1 (5 bases). Trimming stripped 0 bases from V and 4 bases from J, with 12 bases between. CDR3 size: 15 residues. Germline V gene sequence: CDR1 LGHNA, CDR2 YSLEER. The CDR3 DNA sequence: TGCGCCAGCAGCCAAGATCGGGGGGGAGGCTATGGCTACACCTTC. It specifies CASSQDRGGGYGYTF.

The V and J genes are TRBV15 and TRBJ1-2, with TRBD1 identical over 7 bases. V shed 3 bases and J 4 bases; nucleotides not matched to a gene: 8. In germline, CDR1 is LNHNV, CDR2 YYDKDF (reference sequence). The CDR3 is 15 residues long. The CDR3 is CATSSPTTGSYGYTF. In DNA form, the CDR3 reads TGTGCCACCAGCAGCCCCACGACAGGGTCCTATGGCTACACCTTC.

The chain joins TRBV29-1 to TRBJ2-1, with a tentative D call TRBD2 (5 bases). Trimming removed 4 bases at V and 0 bases at J, with 13 bases between. CDR1 and CDR2 (germline): SQVTM, ANQGSEA. The CDR3 is 15 residues long. Here the CDR3 DNA reads TGCAGCGTTGCAGCCGGGGATAGCTCCTACAATGAGCAGTTCTTC. Its protein product is CSVAAGDSSYNEQFF.

The V call is TRBV5-6, the J call TRBJ2-5; D is unclear. The V gene's germline CDR1 is SGHDT and CDR2 YYEEEE. V was clipped by 0 bases and J by 1 base, with 7 bases between them. The CDR3 is 14 amino acids. Written as DNA, the CDR3 is TGTGCCAGCAGCTTGGTTCCAACCCAAGAGACCCAGTACTTC. Translation gives CASSLVPTQETQYF.

This sequence joins TRBV5-6 and TRBJ2-1; 7 bases fit TRBD1. Germline V lookup: CDR1 SGHDT, CDR2 YYEEEE. With V trimmed by 5 bases and J by 0 bases, 2 bases remained unmatched. This CDR3 has 14 amino acids. The CDR3 nucleotides are TGTGCCAGCAGTTGGGACAGCTCCTACAATGAGCAGTTCTTC. Residues: CASSWDSSYNEQFF.

The chain joins TRBV29-1 to TRBJ2-2, with D tentatively TRBD1 (6 bases). V was trimmed by 5 bases and J by 7 bases, leaving 20 bases between them. In germline, CDR1 is SQVTM, CDR2 ANQGSEA. The CDR3 consists of 15 residues. DNA of the CDR3: TGCAGCGTTAGACAGGCCCCCTCGGCTTTCGGGGAGCTGTTTTTT. Protein: CSVRQAPSAFGELFF.

J is TRBJ2-2 and V is TRBV30; possibly TRBD2 for D (5 bases). With 1 base removed from V and 5 bases from J, the gap between germline ends came to 11 bases. CDR1 and CDR2 (germline): GTSNPN, SVGIG (reference sequence). The CDR3 totals 14 residues. The DNA of the CDR3 is TGTGCCTGGAGTGCCTACGGGGAGACCGGGGAGCTGTTTTTT. It encodes CAWSAYGETGELFF.

The chain recombines TRBV6-5 with TRBJ2-1; 12 positions match TRBD2. The trim removed 10 bases at V and 3 bases at J, leaving 1 base unmatched. The germline CDR1 and CDR2 sequences are MNHEY and SVGAGI. CDR3 size: 13 residues. CDR3 sequence: CATTSGGYNEQFF. CDR3 in DNA: TGTGCCACGACTAGCGGGGGCTACAATGAGCAGTTCTTC.

This clone has only one observation. The chain combines TRBV15 with TRBJ2-1, with D tentatively TRBD2 (5 bases). From germline, CDR1 is LNHNV and CDR2 YYDKDF (reference sequence). Between the trimmed V and J ends, which lost 2 bases and 4 bases, there was a span of 12 bases. This CDR3 contains 15 residues. For the CDR3, the DNA is TGTGCCACCAGCAGAAATCGGGGAAATTACAATGAGCAGTTCTTC. Amino acid sequence: CATSRNRGNYNEQFF.

This chain links TRBV7-2 with TRBJ2-7, with TRBD1 matching 8 bases. This CDR3 region has 12 residues. V gave up 4 bases and J gave up 5 bases; unmatched junction bases: 1. Per germline, CDR1 SGHTA and CDR2 FQGNSA. CDR3 sequence: CASSWTGNEQYF. In DNA form, the CDR3 reads TGTGCCAGCAGCTGGACAGGGAACGAGCAGTACTTC.

The chain joins TRBV7-9 to TRBJ2-3; perhaps TRBD2 as D (6 bases). V lost 5 bases, J lost 1 base, and 13 bases lay in between. Germline V gene lookup returns CDR1 SEHNR and CDR2 FQNEAQ (reference sequence). CDR3 length equals 15 residues. The CDR3 loop reads CASSLPDYGTDTQYF. The CDR3 nucleotides are TGTGCCAGCAGCCTTCCGGACTACGGCACAGATACGCAGTATTTT. Full variable domain (rest looked up from reference TRBV7-9 and TRBJ2-3): DTGVSQNPRHKITKRGQNVTFRCDPISEHNRLYWYRQTLGQGPEFLTYFQNEAQLEKSRLLSDRFSAERPKGSFSTLEIQRTEQGDSAMYLCASSLPDYGTDTQYFGPGTRLTVL.

Details on this clone: Other DNA sequences from this sample encode an identical CDR3 as well. V and J are TRBV4-3 and TRBJ2-2; D gene unclear. Trimming left V 0 bases short and J 4 bases short, with 3 bases between. The CDR3 loop spans 13 amino acids. Looked up from germline, CDR1 is LGHNA and CDR2 is YSLEER. CDR3 protein: CASSQDSTGELFF. CDR3 nucleotide sequence: TGCGCCAGCAGCCAAGACTCCACCGGGGAGCTGTTTTTT.

The CDR3 coding sequence is TGTGCCAGCAGTCACACCGGGGAGCTGTTTTTT. Its translation is CASSHTGELFF. The V gene is TRBV13, the J gene TRBJ2-2; D unclear. Looked up from germline, CDR1 is PRHDT and CDR2 is FYEKMQ (reference sequence). There are 11 residues in the CDR3. Trimming removed 6 bases at V and 3 bases at J, with 2 bases between.

V and J are TRBV27 and TRBJ1-2; D is possibly TRBD1 (6 bases). The length of the CDR3 is 17 residues. The germline gives CDR1 MNHEY, CDR2 SMNVEV (reference sequence). V lost 0 bases and J 0 bases, leaving 14 bases between the germline ends. CDR3 bases: TGTGCCAGCAGTTTATCGGGCGATGCAGGGGCTAACTATGGCTACACCTTC. Its protein product is CASSLSGDAGANYGYTF.

The chain couples TRBV19 to TRBJ2-7; either TRBD1 or TRBD2 may fit D (5 bases each). CDR3 length: 13 amino acids. Trimming removed 5 bases at V and 0 bases at J, with 8 bases between. From germline, CDR1 is LNHDA and CDR2 SQIVND (reference sequence). The CDR3 loop is CASSPGSSYEQYF. CDR3 sequence (DNA): TGTGCCAGTAGTCCAGGGAGCTCCTACGAGCAGTACTTC.

This clone occurred a few times. This chain uses TRBV5-4 with TRBJ2-7; D uncertain. Germline loops: CDR1 SGHNT, CDR2 YYREEE (reference sequence). Trimming took off 4 bases at V and 3 bases at J, with 5 bases between the two ends. The CDR3 loop spans 11 amino acids. CDR3 loop: CASSDLYEQYF. CDR3 in DNA: TGTGCCAGCAGCGATCTCTACGAGCAGTACTTC.

The rearrangement uses TRBV30 and TRBJ2-2, with TRBD1 as a possible D gene (6 bases). Deletions cut 4 bases from V and 4 bases from J, with 16 bases between. This CDR3 has 15 residues. Germline lookup yields CDR1 GTSNPN and CDR2 SVGIG (reference sequence). The CDR3 coding sequence is TGTGCCTGGAACCCAGGGGTTGGAAGCACCGGGGAGCTGTTTTTT. As protein: CAWNPGVGSTGELFF.

This chain joins TRBV6-5 and TRBJ2-7; TRBD1 aligns across 8 bases. In germline, CDR1 is MNHEY, CDR2 SVGAGI. Trimming removed 0 bases from V and 0 bases from J; junction bases left unmatched: 4. This CDR3 is built from 16 residues. CDR3 in DNA: TGTGCCAGCAGTTACTCGACAGGGGACAGCTCCTACGAGCAGTACTTC. Translating gives CASSYSTGDSSYEQYF.

The rearrangement uses TRBV25-1 and TRBJ1-2; D remains ambiguous. The CDR3 runs 16 residues. Germline lookup yields CDR1 MGHDK and CDR2 SYGVNS. Trimming pared 8 bases from V and 8 bases from J, leaving 27 bases between. The CDR3 DNA sequence: TGTGCCAGCTCTCCTCGGGCTCGTAAGGCACCCTACGGCTACACCTTC. The encoded protein is CASSPRARKAPYGYTF.

The rearrangement links TRBV29-1 to TRBJ1-1; TRBD1 agrees at 8 bases. The CDR3 has 11 residues. The germline gives CDR1 SQVTM, CDR2 ANQGSEA. V lost 5 bases and J lost 6; bases outside the gene matches: 2. CDR3 protein: CSVTGGSEAFF. The CDR3 bases are TGCAGCGTTACAGGGGGATCTGAAGCTTTCTTT.

The chain carries TRBV9 and TRBJ2-1; D gene unclear. This CDR3 is 15 amino acids long. Germline assignment: CDR1 SGDLS and CDR2 YYNGEE. V was cut by 0 bases and J by 2 bases, with 9 bases left in between. As DNA, the CDR3 is TGTGCCAGCAGCGTAGGAAGGGCTGCCTACAATGAGCAGTTCTTC. It is translated as CASSVGRAAYNEQFF.

The CDR3 nucleotides are TGTGCCAGCGGCGGCGTAGCGGGGGCTCAGCAGTTCTTC. This encodes CASGGVAGAQQFF. V and J are TRBV2 and TRBJ2-1, with 9 bases fitting TRBD2. This CDR3 has 13 residues. The ends lost 8 bases at V and 11 bases at J; junction bases unmatched: 10. CDR1 SNHLY and CDR2 FYNNEI come from the germline V gene. The variable domain in full, completed from reference TRBV2 and TRBJ2-1, reads EPEVTQTPSHQVTQMGQEVILRCVPISNHLYFYWYRQILGQKVEFLVSFYNNEISEKSEIFDDQFSVERPDGSNFTLKIRSTKLEDSAMYFCASGGVAGAQQFFGPGTRLTVL.